These T cell receptor beta chains were read from a single sample in a study of shared clonotypes between healthy human individuals. Sequenced by immunoSEQ multiplex PCR; TCRdb stores in-frame clones only, minus some. The sample contains 400,000 to 600,000 clones, 95% to 97% of which appear only once. Sequencing input: naive CD4+ T cells sorted from blood. These TCRs come from a woman in her 30s in good health. Each CDR3 is given with its conserved first and last residue. D genes are given only for firm matches. Clone size is given for some rows only: seen once, a few or many times, or a class if the clone is expanded.

clone_size cdr3_length j_call d_call v_call cdr3_nt cdr3_aa
NA 18 TRBJ2-3 TRBD2 TRBV6-1 TGTGCCAGCAGTGAAGGCAGCGGGAGGTTGAGGCCACTAGATACGCAGTATTTT CASSEGSGRLRPLDTQYF
once 14 TRBJ1-5 NA TRBV21-1 TGTGCCAGCAGCAAAGCGCTTTTACGGCAGCCCCAGCATTTT CASSKALLRQPQHF
NA 15 TRBJ1-2 TRBD1 TRBV4-1 TGCGCCAGCAGCCAACTTCCGGGACAGCGAAATGGCTACACCTTC CASSQLPGQRNGYTF
NA 16 TRBJ2-4 NA TRBV6-6 TGTGCCAGCAGTTCCGCGGGACTGGGAGCCAAAAACATTCAGTACTTC CASSSAGLGAKNIQYF
NA 16 TRBJ2-3 TRBD2 TRBV5-1 TGCGCCAGCAGCTTGGTAGCTAGCGGGGCCCCAGATACGCAGTATTTT CASSLVASGAPDTQYF
NA 15 TRBJ1-5 NA TRBV6-1 TGTGCCAGCAGTGTAGTAGGGGCTAGCAATCAGCCCCAGCATTTT CASSVVGASNQPQHF
NA 11 TRBJ2-2 NA TRBV5-1 TGCGCCAGCAGGAACACCGGGGAGCTGTTTTTT CASRNTGELFF
NA 17 TRBJ2-3 TRBD2 TRBV11-2 TGTGCCAGCAGCCGGACCTTACTAGCGGGAGGGACAGATACGCAGTATTTT CASSRTLLAGGTDTQYF
NA 15 TRBJ2-5 NA TRBV28 TGTGCCAGCAGTTTCGCGCAGGGGCCTGTAGAGACCCAGTACTTC CASSFAQGPVETQYF
NA 15 TRBJ2-2 TRBD1 TRBV2 TGTGCCAGCAGAGGGACAGGGATCGTCACCGGGGAGCTGTTTTTT CASRGTGIVTGELFF
NA 18 TRBJ2-1 TRBD1 TRBV6-1 TGTGCCAGCAGTGGGGACAGGGGGGTGGTGGCGTTCTACAATGAGCAGTTCTTC CASSGDRGVVAFYNEQFF
NA 12 TRBJ2-5 NA TRBV29-1 TGCAGCGTTGACGGGACTCTGGAGACCCAGTACTTC CSVDGTLETQYF
once 15 TRBJ2-3 TRBD2 TRBV7-8 TGTGCCAGCAACAAAGCTATACCGGGAGGGGATACGCAGTATTTT CASNKAIPGGDTQYF
NA 15 TRBJ2-1 TRBD2 TRBV27 TGTGCCAGCAGGTCACCTAGCGGGAGGGGCGGTGAGCAGTTCTTC CASRSPSGRGGEQFF
NA 17 TRBJ2-7 TRBD2 TRBV28 TGTGCCAGCAGGCCGCCTGGCGGGAGGCTTAGCTCCTACGAGCAGTACTTC CASRPPGGRLSSYEQYF
NA 13 TRBJ1-3 NA TRBV11-2 TGTGCCAGCAGCTTAGGAAGGGGAAACACCATATATTTT CASSLGRGNTIYF
few 13 TRBJ2-1 NA TRBV4-2 TGTGCCAGCAGCCAAGTTACCTACAATGAGCAGTTCTTC CASSQVTYNEQFF
NA 13 TRBJ2-7 NA TRBV6-5 TGTGCCAGCAGTTACCAAAGATCCTACGAGCAGTACTTC CASSYQRSYEQYF
NA 13 TRBJ1-1 TRBD1 TRBV2 TGTGCCAGCAGGGGGGACAGGGCAATTGAAGCTTTCTTT CASRGDRAIEAFF
NA 14 TRBJ2-1 TRBD2 TRBV5-1 TGCGCCAGCAGCTTGACTAGCGGGGGGAATGAGCAGTTCTTC CASSLTSGGNEQFF
once 15 TRBJ2-3 NA TRBV9 TGTGCCAGCAGCGTACAGTCAGGGGTCACAGATACGCAGTATTTT CASSVQSGVTDTQYF
NA 17 TRBJ1-1 NA TRBV18 TGTGCCAGCTCATTTAGATTACTGGACGGGCTGAACACTGAAGCTTTCTTT CASSFRLLDGLNTEAFF
few 15 TRBJ2-2 NA TRBV5-1 TGCGCCAGCAGCTTGCGGGAGCTGGTCACCGGGGAGCTGTTTTTT CASSLRELVTGELFF
NA 15 TRBJ2-5 NA TRBV27 TGTGCCAGCAGTTCCCCCACCGGTGGGTCAGAGACCCAGTACTTC CASSSPTGGSETQYF
NA 11 TRBJ2-1 NA TRBV29-1 TGCAGCGTTGAGCGGAGGGGGCATAAGTTCTTC CSVERRGHKFF
once 14 TRBJ2-5 NA TRBV9 TGTGCCAGCAGCGTAGGCCACCTACAAGAGACCCAGTACTTC CASSVGHLQETQYF
NA 13 TRBJ2-1 NA TRBV5-5 TGTGCCAGCAGGACGAGCGTGTACAATGAGCAGTTCTTC CASRTSVYNEQFF
NA 14 TRBJ2-7 NA TRBV18 TGTGCCAGCTCACCCCAGGGGTTTTCCTACGAGCAGTACTTC CASSPQGFSYEQYF
NA 15 TRBJ2-1 NA TRBV25-1 TGTGCCAGCAGTGACTCCGGGACCACGGCCTATGAGCAGTTCTTC CASSDSGTTAYEQFF
NA 12 TRBJ1-3 NA TRBV29-1 TGCAGCGTTGAAGTGCAAATTAACACCATATATTTT CSVEVQINTIYF
NA 16 TRBJ1-2 TRBD1 TRBV10-3 TGTGCCATCAGTGTTCAGGGGGCGCATAACAACTATGGCTACACCTTC CAISVQGAHNNYGYTF
NA 15 TRBJ1-5 NA TRBV10-3 TGTGCCATCGGAGGGGTCGGGGCTAGCAATCAGCCCCAGCATTTT CAIGGVGASNQPQHF
NA 14 TRBJ2-5 NA TRBV10-3 TGTGCCATCACCTCCCCCGGGCGTCAAGAGACCCAGTACTTC CAITSPGRQETQYF